This TCR beta chain appears in the sequencing data of a study of T cells in Graves' hyperthyroidism and ophthalmopathy (dated by TCRdb to between 2018 and 2021). Describing the broader study: Peripheral blood samples were taken at initial diagnosis, before any treatment was given. A discovery cohort of approximately 100 patients, approximately 45 with Graves' ophthalmopathy and approximately 57 with stable Graves' hyperthyroidism, was used to find distinguishing TCR V-J signatures. Prospective prediction of ophthalmopathy was tested in an independent validation cohort of some 20 hyperthyroidism patients and approximately 17 patients who later progressed to ophthalmopathy. The 75 to 100 discovery patients were randomly divided into training and test sets at a 7:3 ratio. In more than five Graves' hyperthyroidism patients, the study also compared T-cell repertoires from thyroid tissue with T-cell repertoires from blood. After sampling, hyperthyroidism patients received methimazole starting at 30 mg daily, and ophthalmopathy patients received high-dose intravenous methylprednisolone. The paper reports TCR Vbeta CDR3 sequencing of 130 to 150 peripheral blood samples: approximately 41 ophthalmopathy, fewer than 80 hyperthyroidism and approximately 17 progressor patients.

The full study reports these points: During validation, the model predicted progression to ophthalmopathy a median of approximately 7 months ahead of onset, with more than 55% sensitivity and roughly 72% specificity. A 13 V-J signature model separated ophthalmopathy from stable hyperthyroidism, with 87.88% sensitivity and roughly 81% specificity in cross-validation and 80%/75% in testing. Most expanded thyroid clonotypes (frequency above 0.001) were also detected in blood, suggesting blood repertoires may reflect thyroid immune responses. No statistical method was used to set the sample size in advance, and investigators knew the group allocation.

Moderately to severely active disease, a Clinical Activity Score of at least 3, a NOSPECS grade of at least 4, and a duration under 3 months were present in ophthalmopathy patients. Exclusion was applied to patients with uncontrolled infections, other autoimmune diseases, pregnancy or lactation. Diagnoses relied on clinical symptoms, serum thyroxine and TRAb, thyroid ultrasound and orbital computed tomography. Ficoll-Paque density gradient centrifugation was used to isolate PBMCs from around 10 ml of fresh peripheral blood. Trizol reagent was used to extract total RNA, and RNA quality was then checked on an Agilent 2100 Bioanalyzer. About this clonotype itself: It lacks a known antigen. It has no much larger one-base neighbor in the sample; base qualities were not kept.

From the germline V gene, CDR1 is SGHTA and CDR2 is FQGNSA. V was cut back by 0 bases and J by 0 bases, leaving a gap of 15 bases between them. The CDR3 sequence holds 17 residues, the cysteine and phenylalanine included. CDR3 DNA only is kept here, 51 bases in frame from base 1. Amplification of TCR beta CDR3 regions was carried out from RNA transcripts. The first round of RT-PCR for the TCR CDR3 was performed with the HTBI primer set and the Qiagen OneStep RT-PCR kit. A second multiplex PCR round built the libraries, followed by size selection and purification. Sequencing of the libraries was done on an Illumina HiSeq2000 using paired-end 100 bp reads. Processing in the source paper ran as follows. SOAPnuke was used to process the raw data, with reads discarded if the reads contained adapters or uncalled bases, had a mean Phred below 15, or lacked an exact constant-primer or identifier match. COPE v1.2.5 was used to merge high-quality paired reads, and clonotypes were defined as unique nucleotide sequences. Clonotypes were aligned to IMGT TRBV, TRBD and TRBJ reference segments using MiTCR v1.1. The analysis included only V-J combinations with a frequency above 0.0001, which together covered 99% to 99.2% of the repertoires. The TCS score was defined as the ratio of F50 (clonal expansion) to E x V (chaos), calculated using BLOSUM62-based TCRdist between CDR3 peptides within each V-J. Welch's t-statistics and random forest reduced roughly 530 V-J features to about 12, which were used in a naive Bayes classifier (R e1071). TCRdb trimmed the raw reads at Q25, called clones with MiXCR and kept productive beta chains. Entries that share a CDR3 protein sequence are merged under the most common genes and DNA. In this record, the V and J calls reflect TCRdb's handling and not the investigators' own analysis. The sample table holds 400,000 to 550,000 distinct CDR3 sequences, of which about 24% were seen once. The top ten clones comprise over 9% of the sample.

The sequence was collected from a woman aged 25 to 45 with Graves' ophthalmopathy. The rearrangement combines TRBV7-2 with TRBJ2-7, with a tentative D gene TRBD1 over 5 matching bases. Sequenced material: blood. Here the CDR3 is given as CASSLAIRADSSYEQYF. The bases are TGTGCCAGCAGCTTAGCCATCAGGGCGGATAGCTCCTACGAGCAGTACTTC.